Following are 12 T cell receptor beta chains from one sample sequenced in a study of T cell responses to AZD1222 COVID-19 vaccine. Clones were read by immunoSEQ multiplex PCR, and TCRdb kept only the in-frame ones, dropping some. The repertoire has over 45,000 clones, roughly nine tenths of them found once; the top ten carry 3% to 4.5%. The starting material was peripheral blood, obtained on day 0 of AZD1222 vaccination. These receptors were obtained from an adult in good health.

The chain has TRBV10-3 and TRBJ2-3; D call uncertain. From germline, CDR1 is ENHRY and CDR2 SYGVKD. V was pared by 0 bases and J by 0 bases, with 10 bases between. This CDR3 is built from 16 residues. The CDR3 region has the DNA TGTGCCATCAGTGAGTCGTGGGGTCCTAGCACAGATACGCAGTATTTT. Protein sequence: CAISESWGPSTDTQYF.

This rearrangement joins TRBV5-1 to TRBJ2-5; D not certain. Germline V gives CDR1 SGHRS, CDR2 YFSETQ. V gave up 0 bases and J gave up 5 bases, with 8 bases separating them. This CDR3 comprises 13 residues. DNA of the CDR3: TGCGCCAGCAGCTTGGGTAGTAGGGAGACCCAGTACTTC. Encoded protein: CASSLGSRETQYF.

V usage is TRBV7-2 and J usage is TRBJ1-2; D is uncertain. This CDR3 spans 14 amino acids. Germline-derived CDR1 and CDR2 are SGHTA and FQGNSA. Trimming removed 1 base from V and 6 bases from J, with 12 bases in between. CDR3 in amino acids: CASSLGRQDHGYTF. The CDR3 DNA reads TGTGCCAGCAGCTTAGGGAGGCAGGATCATGGCTACACCTTC.

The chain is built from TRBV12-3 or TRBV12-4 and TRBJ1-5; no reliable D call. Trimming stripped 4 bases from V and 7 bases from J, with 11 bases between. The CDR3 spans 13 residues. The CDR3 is CASSSEGGQPQHF. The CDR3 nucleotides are TGTGCCAGCAGTTCGGAGGGTGGACAGCCCCAGCATTTT.

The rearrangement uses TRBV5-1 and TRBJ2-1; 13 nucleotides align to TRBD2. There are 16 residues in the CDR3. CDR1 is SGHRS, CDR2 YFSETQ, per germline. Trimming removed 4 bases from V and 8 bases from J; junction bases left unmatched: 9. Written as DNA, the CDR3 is TGCGCCAGCAGCGATACTAGCGGGGGGGCCTGGGATGAGCAGTTCTTC. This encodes CASSDTSGGAWDEQFF.

CDR3 sequence (DNA): TGTGCCAGCAGCTCCGGGACGGGCAATGAGCAGTTCTTC. As protein: CASSSGTGNEQFF. The chain has TRBV7-2 and TRBJ2-1; D assignment may be TRBD1 or TRBD2 (5 bases each). V lost 4 bases and J lost 6, with 10 bases in between. The V gene's germline CDR1 is SGHTA and CDR2 FQGNSA. The CDR3 totals 13 residues.

The CDR3 protein is CASSLGWDGNEKLFF. In nucleotides, the CDR3 is TGTGCCAGCAGCTTAGGGTGGGACGGTAATGAAAAACTGTTTTTT. The chain combines TRBV7-2 with TRBJ1-4; D perhaps matches TRBD1 (5 bases). V was pared by 1 base and J by 4 bases, with 10 bases between. Germline V gene sequence: CDR1 SGHTA, CDR2 FQGNSA. The length of the CDR3 is 15 residues.

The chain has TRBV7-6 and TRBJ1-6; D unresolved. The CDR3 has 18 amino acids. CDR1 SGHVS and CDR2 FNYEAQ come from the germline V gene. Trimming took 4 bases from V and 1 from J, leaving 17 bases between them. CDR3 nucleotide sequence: TGTGCCAGCAGCTCTATGCCATCGCGGTTTTCCTATAATTCACCCCTCCACTTT. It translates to CASSSMPSRFSYNSPLHF.

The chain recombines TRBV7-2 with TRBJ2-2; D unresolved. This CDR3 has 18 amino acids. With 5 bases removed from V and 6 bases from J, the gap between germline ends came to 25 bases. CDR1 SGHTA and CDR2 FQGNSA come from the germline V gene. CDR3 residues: CASSAHPRAPNVAGELFF. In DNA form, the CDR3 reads TGTGCCAGCAGCGCCCACCCCCGGGCCCCCAACGTCGCCGGGGAGCTGTTTTTT.

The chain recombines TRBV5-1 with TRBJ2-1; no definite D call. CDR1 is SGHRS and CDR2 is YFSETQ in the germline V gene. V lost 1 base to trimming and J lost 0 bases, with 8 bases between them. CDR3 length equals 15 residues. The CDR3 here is CASSLIRISYNEQFF. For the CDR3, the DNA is TGCGCCAGCAGCTTGATAAGGATCTCCTACAATGAGCAGTTCTTC.

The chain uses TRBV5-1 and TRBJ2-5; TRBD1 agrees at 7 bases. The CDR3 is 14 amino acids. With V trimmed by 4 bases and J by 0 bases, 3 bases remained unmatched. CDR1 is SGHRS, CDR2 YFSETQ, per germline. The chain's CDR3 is CASSQQGNQETQYF. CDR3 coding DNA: TGCGCCAGCAGCCAACAGGGGAACCAAGAGACCCAGTACTTC.

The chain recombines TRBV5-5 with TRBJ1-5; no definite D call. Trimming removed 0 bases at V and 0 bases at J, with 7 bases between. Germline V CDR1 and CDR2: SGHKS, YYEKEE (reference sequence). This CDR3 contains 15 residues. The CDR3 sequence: CASSLAGNSNQPQHF. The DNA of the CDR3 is TGTGCCAGCAGCTTGGCGGGGAATAGCAATCAGCCCCAGCATTTT.